Listed here are 29 T cell receptor beta chains from one sample, sequenced in a study of T cell changes during pregnancy in multiple sclerosis. Data came from immunoSEQ multiplex PCR; TCRdb stores just in-frame clones and leaves some out. Of just under 80,000 clones in the sample, over 85% were seen once. The sample consisted of peripheral blood, taken in the second trimester of pregnancy. All receptors derive from a female donor in good health, enrolled as a control in a pregnancy study.

This rearrangement joins TRBV7-2 to TRBJ2-4; 7 nucleotides match TRBD2. Germline CDR1 reads SGHTA; CDR2 reads FQGNSA. The CDR3 totals 16 residues. V lost 2 bases, J lost 0 bases, and 4 bases stayed unmatched. The CDR3 is CASSLSGVIAKNIQYF. In DNA, the CDR3 is TGTGCCAGCAGCTTAAGCGGGGTTATAGCCAAAAACATTCAGTACTTC.

J is TRBJ1-1 and V is TRBV2; D call uncertain. The CDR3 covers 16 residues. V was clipped by 0 bases and J by 4 bases, with 15 bases between them. The V gene's germline CDR1 is SNHLY and CDR2 FYNNEI. The CDR3 sequence is CASSEAMGGFFTEAFF. The DNA for the CDR3 is TGTGCCAGCAGTGAAGCGATGGGAGGGTTTTTCACTGAAGCTTTCTTT.

For the CDR3, the DNA is TGTGCCAGCAGCTTACCTAGGGGGGGCTACACCTTC. Encoded protein: CASSLPRGGYTF. The chain carries TRBV7-2 and TRBJ1-2, with D possibly TRBD1 on 6 matching bases. V was trimmed by 2 bases and J by 8 bases, leaving 9 bases between them. CDR3 length: 12 amino acids. The germline gives CDR1 SGHTA, CDR2 FQGNSA.

This clone was observed once. The rearrangement uses TRBV6-6 and TRBJ2-3; D unclear. V lost 5 bases and J lost 4, with 4 bases in between. The CDR3 length is 11 residues. Looked up from germline, CDR1 is MNHNY and CDR2 is SVGAGI (reference sequence). In DNA, the CDR3 is TGTGCCAGCAGTGAGGCAGATACGCAGTATTTT. This encodes CASSEADTQYF.

The gene calls are TRBV7-8 and TRBJ2-6; no clear D. The germline V gene has CDR1 SGHVS and CDR2 FQNEAQ. The CDR3 has 15 residues. The CDR3 protein is CSVMRFGSGANVLTF. CDR3 in DNA: TGTTCGGTGATGAGGTTCGGCTCTGGGGCCAACGTCCTGACTTTC.

This clone was observed once. The rearrangement uses TRBV19 and TRBJ2-2; 11 positions agree with TRBD1. Trimming removed 5 bases from V and 5 bases from J; junction bases left unmatched: 7. The CDR3 consists of 16 residues. Germline V lookup: CDR1 LNHDA, CDR2 SQIVND (reference sequence). The CDR3 protein is CASSPPGQGGTGELFF. Here the CDR3 DNA reads TGTGCCAGTAGTCCGCCGGGACAGGGGGGTACCGGGGAGCTGTTTTTT.

The chain combines TRBV5-4 with TRBJ1-1; maybe TRBD1 (6 bases). The CDR3 totals 13 residues. Between the trimmed V and J ends, which lost 5 bases and 0 bases, there was a span of 8 bases. The germline V gene has CDR1 SGHNT and CDR2 YYREEE (reference sequence). CDR3 in amino acids: CASRDSMNTEAFF. The CDR3 DNA follows: TGTGCCAGCAGGGACAGCATGAACACTGAAGCTTTCTTT. The variable domain in full, completed from reference TRBV5-4 and TRBJ1-1, reads ETGVTQSPTHLIKTRGQQVTLRCSSQSGHNTVSWYQQALGQGPQFIFQYYREEENGRGNFPPRFSGLQFPNYSSELNVNALELDDSALYLCASRDSMNTEAFFGQGTRLTVV.

This clone was detected once. This chain links TRBV10-3 with TRBJ1-1; 7 nucleotides line up with TRBD1. The CDR3 is 15 residues long. With 3 bases clipped from V and 0 bases from J, the junction kept 4 bases outside the gene matches. Germline CDR1 ENHRY, CDR2 SYGVKD. As DNA, the CDR3 is TGTGCCATCAGTGAAGGGGGCGTGCTGAACACTGAAGCTTTCTTT. It specifies CAISEGGVLNTEAFF.

V is TRBV30 and J is TRBJ1-1, with 7 nucleotides matching TRBD1. The CDR3 contains 13 residues. CDR1 is GTSNPN and CDR2 is SVGIG in the germline V gene (reference sequence). Trimming removed 3 bases from V and 0 bases from J; junction bases left unmatched: 1. The CDR3 DNA reads as TGTGCCTGGAGCGGGACAGTGAACACTGAAGCTTTCTTT. Its protein product is CAWSGTVNTEAFF.

This clone was observed a few times. V gene TRBV16 combines with J gene TRBJ2-7, with D perhaps TRBD2 (5 bases). The germline V gene encodes CDR1 KGHSY and CDR2 FQNENV. V was shortened by 4 bases and J by 7 bases, with 14 bases between the two germline ends. The CDR3 sequence is 13 residues long. The CDR3 DNA follows: TGTGCCAGCAGCCCACGACGAGGGTTGGAGCAGTACTTC. Protein product: CASSPRRGLEQYF.

The rearrangement joins TRBV21-1 to TRBJ1-1; the listed D gene, TRBD1, was not tested against the DNA. TRBV21-1 is shown as a pseudogene. There are 13 residues in the CDR3. The CDR3 nucleotides read TGTGCCAGCAGCACTTCAGGGTACGCTGAAGCTTTCTTT. This gives the protein CASSTSGYAEAFF.

CDR3 DNA: TGTGCCAGCAGCAATAGGACAGTCCGGGCTGAAGCTTTCTTT. Translation: CASSNRTVRAEAFF. This chain links TRBV7-3 with TRBJ1-1, with a possible D match to TRBD1 (6 bases). The CDR3 has 14 amino acids. The germline CDR1 and CDR2 sequences are SGHTA and FQGTGA. Trimming took 5 bases from V and 6 from J, leaving 16 bases between them. Complete variable domain (other parts from reference TRBV7-3 and TRBJ1-1): GAGVSQTPSNKVTEKGKYVELRCDPISGHTALYWYRQSLGQGPEFLIYFQGTGAADDSGLPNDRFFAVRPEGSVSTLKIQRTERGDSAVYLCASSNRTVRAEAFFGQGTRLTVV.

The V call is TRBV5-1, the J call TRBJ1-1; 10 nucleotides agree with TRBD1. Germline trimming cut 4 bases from V and 1 base from J; bases unmatched to any gene: 7. The CDR3 loop spans 16 amino acids. CDR1 is SGHRS and CDR2 is YFSETQ in the germline V gene. CDR3: CASSIGTGAGNTEAFF. The CDR3, as DNA: TGCGCCAGCAGCATCGGGACAGGGGCCGGGAACACTGAAGCTTTCTTT.

This rearrangement joins TRBV7-9 to TRBJ1-6, with 9 bases identical to TRBD1. V lost 5 bases and J lost 9; bases outside the gene matches: 5. Germline V CDR1 and CDR2: SEHNR, FQNEAQ (reference sequence). The CDR3 has 14 residues. CDR3 nucleotide sequence: TGTGCCAGCAGCCCGGACAGGGGAAGTTCACCCCTCCACTTT. Translation: CASSPDRGSSPLHF.

Concerning this clone itself: The sample contains more than one DNA sequence encoding this CDR3. The rearrangement joins TRBV27 to TRBJ1-2; TRBD1 is a possible D gene (6 bases). CDR3 length: 12 residues. Per the germline V gene, CDR1 is MNHEY and CDR2 is SMNVEV (reference sequence). Trimming stripped 6 bases from V and 4 bases from J, with 9 bases between. Here the CDR3 DNA reads TGTGCCAGCAGGGGAGGGGGCTATGGCTACACCTTC. Translation: CASRGGGYGYTF.

This clone was detected only once. The rearrangement joins TRBV15 to TRBJ2-5; possibly TRBD2 for D (6 bases). The V gene's germline CDR1 is LNHNV and CDR2 YYDKDF (reference sequence). The CDR3 consists of 14 residues. V was shortened by 4 bases and J by 3 bases, with 12 bases between the two germline ends. CDR3 coding DNA: TGTGCCACCAGCATTCCCGGCGGGAAAGAGACCCAGTACTTC. Its translation is CATSIPGGKETQYF.

This clone was seen a single time. The V call is TRBV19, the J call TRBJ2-1; D is perhaps TRBD2 (5 bases). Germline V lookup: CDR1 LNHDA, CDR2 SQIVND (reference sequence). V lost 4 bases, J lost 7 bases, and 23 bases lay in between. The CDR3 is 17 amino acids. CDR3 nucleotides: TGTGCCAGTAGTAGCCCCTTTGGGTCTGGTAGCGAGAATGAGCAGTTCTTC. Protein sequence: CASSSPFGSGSENEQFF.

V and J are TRBV9 and TRBJ1-1; D possibly corresponds to TRBD1 (6 bases). Trimming removed 0 bases from V and 5 bases from J, with 11 bases in between. The CDR3 length is 14 residues. The germline V gene encodes CDR1 SGDLS and CDR2 YYNGEE. The CDR3 loop is CASSVEGGATEAFF. The DNA for the CDR3 is TGTGCCAGCAGCGTAGAAGGGGGGGCGACTGAAGCTTTCTTT.

This clone appeared once. This rearrangement joins TRBV9 to TRBJ2-3; 9 positions agree with TRBD2. The CDR3 contains 13 residues. Trimming cost V 7 bases and J 4 bases; bases outside gene matches: 4. Germline assignment: CDR1 SGDLS and CDR2 YYNGEE. CDR3: CASGTSIPDTQYF. The DNA for the CDR3 is TGTGCCAGCGGGACTAGCATACCAGATACGCAGTATTTT.

The V gene is TRBV6-1, the J gene TRBJ2-1; D might be TRBD1 (5 bases). From germline, CDR1 is MNHNS and CDR2 SASEGT. This CDR3 region has 15 residues. Trimming took 6 bases from V and 5 from J, leaving 17 bases between them. DNA for the CDR3: TGTGCCAGCAGGCAGGGTATCTCTCCGGACAATGAGCAGTTCTTC. Amino acid sequence: CASRQGISPDNEQFF.

The rearrangement links TRBV27 to TRBJ2-7, with 10 positions matching TRBD1. The CDR3 spans 14 residues. Trimming at V came to 6 bases and at J to 3 bases, leaving 5 bases not matched to a gene. From germline, CDR1 is MNHEY and CDR2 SMNVEV (reference sequence). The CDR3 region is CASSPTGGSYEQYF. CDR3 DNA sequence: TGTGCCAGCAGCCCGACAGGGGGCAGCTACGAGCAGTACTTC.

The chain joins TRBV12-5 to TRBJ1-2; no clear D gene. CDR1 is LGHNT, CDR2 FRNRAP, per germline. V lost 6 bases to trimming and J lost 4 bases, with 18 bases between them. The CDR3 totals 15 residues. CDR3 nucleotides: TGTGCTAGTGGGCCCCCCTCGGCGGAACTCTATGGCTACACCTTC. It is translated as CASGPPSAELYGYTF. The whole variable domain, remainder taken from reference TRBV12-5 and TRBJ1-2, is DARVTQTPRHKVTEMGQEVTMRCQPILGHNTVFWYRQTMMQGLELLAYFRNRAPLDDSGMPKDRFSAEMPDATLATLKIQPSEPRDSAVYFCASGPPSAELYGYTFGSGTRLTVV.

The gene calls are TRBV10-3 and TRBJ1-3, with 11 bases matching TRBD1. Germline V gene sequence: CDR1 ENHRY, CDR2 SYGVKD. The ends lost 11 bases at V and 1 base at J; junction bases unmatched: 7. The CDR3 loop spans 15 amino acids. CDR3 DNA: TGTGCCTACTCCGGGACAGGGGGTTCTGGAAACACCATATATTTT. It translates to CAYSGTGGSGNTIYF.

The rearrangement uses TRBV9 and TRBJ2-5, with a weak D call TRBD2 (5 bases). Germline V lookup: CDR1 SGDLS, CDR2 YYNGEE. V shed 0 bases and J shed 7 bases, with 10 bases lying between them. The CDR3 length is 13 residues. The chain's CDR3 is CASSVDPAGTQYF. CDR3 DNA: TGTGCCAGCAGCGTAGACCCCGCGGGGACCCAGTACTTC.

The rearrangement uses TRBV5-4 and TRBJ1-5, with D possibly being TRBD1 (5 bases). Germline lookup yields CDR1 SGHNT and CDR2 YYREEE (reference sequence). The CDR3 has 13 residues. The germline V and J ends were trimmed by 4 bases and 7 bases, with 12 bases remaining between them. The CDR3 sequence: CASSRGGNQPQHF. The CDR3 bases are TGTGCCAGCAGCCGCGGGGGGAACCAGCCCCAGCATTTT.

This chain uses TRBV7-4 with TRBJ1-5; tentative D call: TRBD1 (6 bases). The germline V gene encodes CDR1 SGHVT and CDR2 SQSDAQ. V was shortened by 5 bases and J by 0 bases, with 23 bases between the two germline ends. The CDR3 contains 19 residues. The CDR3 nucleotides read TGTGCCAGCAGCCTCGAAGACGCTAACAGGGCGAATAGCAATCAGCCCCAGCATTTT. The encoded protein is CASSLEDANRANSNQPQHF.

The V gene is TRBV9, the J gene TRBJ1-2; D ambiguous. The CDR3 loop spans 14 amino acids. Germline values: CDR1 SGDLS, CDR2 YYNGEE. Trimming cost V 0 bases and J 0 bases, with 6 bases left between them. CDR3 sequence (DNA): TGTGCCAGCAGCGTAGGGACTTCTAACTATGGCTACACCTTC. This codes for CASSVGTSNYGYTF.

This sequence joins TRBV5-4 and TRBJ2-4; maybe TRBD1 (6 bases). Germline CDR1 is SGHNT and CDR2 is YYREEE (reference sequence). This CDR3 contains 13 residues. V was shortened by 0 bases and J by 7 bases, with 8 bases between the two germline ends. The chain's CDR3 is CASSLEGVNIQYF. Written as DNA, the CDR3 is TGTGCCAGCAGCTTGGAGGGGGTGAACATTCAGTACTTC.

CDR3 bases: TGTGCCAGCAGCTTGAGAATGGCCACTAATGAAAAACTGTTTTTT. Translating it yields CASSLRMATNEKLFF. The rearrangement uses TRBV5-6 and TRBJ1-4; D gene unclear. Trimming shortened V by 1 base and J by 2 bases, and 9 bases separated the two germline ends. This CDR3 has 15 amino acids. Germline V gene sequence: CDR1 SGHDT, CDR2 YYEEEE.